The rows below give T cell receptor beta chains drawn from one sample of a study of blood T cell repertoires in COVID-19. Data came from immunoSEQ multiplex PCR; TCRdb stores just in-frame clones and leaves some out. The data show about 260,000 clones, 86% seen once. Sequences were obtained from peripheral blood. The receptors were gathered from a man between 40 and 49 years old who had recovered from COVID-19. The conserved cysteine and the conserved F or W are not part of the CDR3 here. Fields, in order: J gene, V gene, CDR3 protein.

TRBJ2-7,TRBV15,ATSRVAQGAYEQY
TRBJ2-1,TRBV29-1,SVEGGYEQF
TRBJ2-1,TRBV27,ASSLTGGNYNEQF
TRBJ2-1,TRBV5-1,ASSLGREQF
TRBJ2-7,TRBV15,ATSNPGQWTYEQY
TRBJ2-1,TRBV2,ASSEHGLAGRRF
TRBJ2-2,TRBV2,ASKYASEPAGELF
TRBJ1-1,TRBV5-1,ASSQGLGNTEAF
TRBJ2-1,TRBV2,ASSDAYNEQF
TRBJ1-5,TRBV6-2/TRBV6-3,ASSYRTGTYDSNQPQH
TRBJ2-1,TRBV10-3,ASRPPGSDEQF
TRBJ1-2,TRBV9,ASSPGDRVTYGYT
TRBJ2-7,TRBV29-1,SVSGTGSSYEQY
TRBJ2-3,TRBV5-1,ASGLAGGRGDTQY
TRBJ1-5,TRBV7-9,ASSPPGGSQPQH
TRBJ1-5,TRBV19,ASSTPGGGSGNQPQH
TRBJ2-3,TRBV19,ASRLAGSTDTQY
TRBJ2-3,TRBV5-1,ASSLVSSGRATDTQY
TRBJ1-6,TRBV3-1/TRBV3-2,ASSRQVSNSPLH
TRBJ1-2,TRBV19,ASSILGQENYGYT
TRBJ2-7,TRBV27,ASSLSRGSSYEQY
TRBJ2-5,TRBV10-3,AIGMGGGRETQY
TRBJ1-1,TRBV6-2/TRBV6-3,ASSLMNTEAF
TRBJ2-3,TRBV7-9,ASRASGNTDTQY
TRBJ2-3,TRBV20-1,SASLTGSTDTQY
TRBJ2-3,TRBV27,ASSPRAGGRDTQY
TRBJ2-7,TRBV14,ASSQDPRGNQGPRY
TRBJ2-7,TRBV29-1,SVGRIAGVPSAEQY
TRBJ2-3,TRBV25-1,ASSDLRQAPRDTQY
TRBJ2-1,TRBV5-1,ASSFDKGPYNEQF
TRBJ1-4,TRBV18,ASSPGDIEKLF
TRBJ1-2,TRBV28,ASSSPSRGYT
TRBJ1-2,TRBV6-6,ASSPSSPGQGARNYGYT
TRBJ2-5,TRBV5-4,ASSKQGLQETQY
TRBJ2-7,TRBV15,ATSRGIGTGNYEQY
TRBJ2-2,TRBV7-2,ASSHGLVAGELF
TRBJ1-2,TRBV6-5,ASSLGGRNYGYT
TRBJ2-2,TRBV21-1,ATQGLLAGGPSTGELF
TRBJ2-2,TRBV23-1,ASSLRQGYSGELF
TRBJ2-1,TRBV10-3,AIRTGSYNEQF
TRBJ2-2,TRBV24-1,ATSERGAQELF
TRBJ1-5,TRBV27,ATSRPGGNQPQH
TRBJ2-1,TRBV19,ASREQIYNEQF
TRBJ1-6,TRBV2,ASGPVVGSPLH
TRBJ1-1,TRBV9,ASSVGGRTGVRNTEAF
TRBJ1-1,TRBV2,ASQVTVTEAF
TRBJ1-1,TRBV7-9,ASSFPQGGDTEAF
TRBJ2-7,TRBV7-7,ASSLDRAYEQY
TRBJ1-6,TRBV15,ATSREGQGGSPLH
TRBJ2-7,TRBV10-2,ASRLGTSGGDEQY
TRBJ1-1,TRBV4-3,ASSQDYQGLNTEAF
TRBJ1-4,TRBV12-3/TRBV12-4,ASSLSNEKLF
TRBJ2-7,TRBV5-1,ASSLASTAGGQGSYEQY
TRBJ2-7,TRBV5-1,ASSLRTPTYEQY
TRBJ2-2,TRBV7-8,ASITGTVNTGELF